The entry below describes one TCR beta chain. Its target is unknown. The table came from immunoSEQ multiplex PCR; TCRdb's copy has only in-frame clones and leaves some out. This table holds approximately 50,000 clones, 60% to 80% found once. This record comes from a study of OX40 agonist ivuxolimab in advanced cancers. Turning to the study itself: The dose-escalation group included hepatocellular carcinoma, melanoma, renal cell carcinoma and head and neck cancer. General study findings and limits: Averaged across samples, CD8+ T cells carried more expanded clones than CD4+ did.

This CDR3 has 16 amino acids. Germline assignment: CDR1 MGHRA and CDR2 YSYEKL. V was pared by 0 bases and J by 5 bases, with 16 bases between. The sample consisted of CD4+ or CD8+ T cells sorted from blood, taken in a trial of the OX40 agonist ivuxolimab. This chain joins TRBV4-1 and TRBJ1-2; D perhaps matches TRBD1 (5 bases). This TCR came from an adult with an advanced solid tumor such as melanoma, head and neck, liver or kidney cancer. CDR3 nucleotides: TGCGCCAGCAGCCAAGATCGGGGCAGGGAGGGGTATGGCTACACCTTC. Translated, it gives CASSQDRGREGYGYTF.